These 23 T cell receptor beta chains were sequenced from one sample in a study of shared clonotypes between healthy human individuals. Measured with immunoSEQ multiplex PCR; TCRdb has only the in-frame clones, and not every one. The repertoire consists of around 2,000,000 clones, with 85% to 95% occurring once and the leading ten covering approximately 0.13%. Source material: naive CD4+ T cells sorted from blood. Indicated subset: CD45RA+ positively selected. The receptors originated from a man between 18 and 29 years old in good health.

The chain combines TRBV19 with TRBJ2-7; either TRBD1 or TRBD2 may fit D (5 bases each). Germline CDR1 and CDR2: LNHDA and SQIVND (reference sequence). The V end was cut by 6 bases, the J end by 4 bases, with 19 bases between. The CDR3 is 15 amino acids. The CDR3 coding sequence is TGTGCCAGTAGCACAACGGGACCGTCAAGGTACGAGCAGTACTTC. Translation gives CASSTTGPSRYEQYF.

This chain uses TRBV30 with TRBJ1-1; D is unresolved. The CDR3 runs to 13 residues. CDR1 GTSNPN and CDR2 SVGIG come from the germline V gene (reference sequence). V lost 0 bases and J 5 bases, leaving 10 bases between the germline ends. CDR3 nucleotide sequence: TGTGCCTGGAGTGTCTCCGTGGTAACTGAAGCTTTCTTT. Translating it yields CAWSVSVVTEAFF.

V usage is TRBV11-2 and J usage is TRBJ2-7; unclear D gene. CDR3 length equals 14 residues. Trimming took off 0 bases at V and 6 bases at J, with 12 bases between the two ends. CDR1 and CDR2 from the germline V gene are SGHAT and FQNNGV. The CDR3 reads CASSLDRAVGEQYF. CDR3 DNA: TGTGCCAGCAGCTTAGATCGGGCAGTAGGCGAGCAGTACTTC.

The chain joins TRBV6-1 to TRBJ2-6, with 7 bases matching TRBD1. CDR1 MNHNS and CDR2 SASEGT come from the germline V gene. V was pared by 7 bases and J by 3 bases, with 6 bases of the junction left unmatched. This CDR3 is built from 15 residues. Here the CDR3 DNA reads TGTGCCAGCATCGAAGGGGGCGGTGGGGCCAACGTCCTGACTTTC. Its protein is CASIEGGGGANVLTF.

The chain uses TRBV5-4 and TRBJ1-6, with 8 bases identical to TRBD1. This CDR3 contains 14 residues. Germline CDR1 and CDR2: SGHNT and YYREEE (reference sequence). Trimming removed 5 bases from V and 10 bases from J; junction bases left unmatched: 8. For the CDR3, the DNA is TGTGCCAGCAGTTATGACAGGGGAAACTCACCCCTCCACTTT. This gives the protein CASSYDRGNSPLHF.

The J gene is TRBJ1-1, the V gene TRBV18; D unresolved. Germline V gives CDR1 KGHSH, CDR2 LQKENI. V was shortened by 2 bases and J by 4 bases, with 14 bases between the two germline ends. CDR3 size: 15 residues. The CDR3 here is CASSPLDGSTTEAFF. The CDR3 DNA sequence: TGTGCCAGCTCACCATTGGACGGCAGTACCACTGAAGCTTTCTTT.

This chain uses TRBV2 with TRBJ2-3; D is perhaps TRBD2 (6 bases). Germline lookup yields CDR1 SNHLY and CDR2 FYNNEI. V lost 7 bases and J lost 4, with 15 bases in between. CDR3 size: 14 residues. CDR3 in amino acids: CASIRVTGADTQYF. The DNA of the CDR3 is TGTGCCAGCATTCGAGTGACGGGAGCAGATACGCAGTATTTT.

The chain couples TRBV10-3 to TRBJ2-7; a possible D gene is TRBD2 (6 bases). The CDR3 runs to 13 residues. V dropped 7 bases and J dropped 6 bases, with 16 bases sitting between them. In germline, CDR1 is ENHRY, CDR2 SYGVKD. Here the CDR3 reads CAITPSAGGEQYF. The CDR3 nucleotides read TGTGCCATCACACCTAGCGCCGGAGGCGAGCAGTACTTC.

V and J are TRBV4-3 and TRBJ2-7; 7 positions agree with TRBD1. Trimming cost V 1 base and J 5 bases; bases outside gene matches: 20. This CDR3 has 19 amino acids. Germline assignment: CDR1 LGHNA and CDR2 YSLEER. Written as DNA, the CDR3 is TGCGCCAGCAGCCAAGGTGCCAGTTTTACTGAGACAGGGTTAAACGAGCAGTACTTC. It yields the protein CASSQGASFTETGLNEQYF.

This clone was counted only a few times. This chain links TRBV11-2 with TRBJ1-5; TRBD1 matches 7 bases. Germline V CDR1 and CDR2: SGHAT, FQNNGV. V shed 0 bases and J 5 bases; nucleotides not matched to a gene: 10. The CDR3 covers 17 residues. CDR3 region: CASSLDSTVRGDQPQHF. DNA for the CDR3: TGTGCCAGCAGCTTAGATAGTACGGTCAGGGGGGATCAGCCCCAGCATTTT.

The J gene is TRBJ1-5, the V gene TRBV19; 7 nucleotides align to TRBD1. The trim removed 7 bases at V and 5 bases at J, leaving 11 bases unmatched. The germline CDR1 and CDR2 sequences are LNHDA and SQIVND (reference sequence). CDR3 size: 15 residues. The CDR3 protein is CASNEQGLRDQPQHF. Written as DNA, the CDR3 is TGTGCCAGTAATGAACAGGGGCTTCGCGATCAGCCCCAGCATTTT.

The chain employs TRBV6-1 and TRBJ2-2, with D perhaps matching TRBD1 or TRBD2 (5 bases each). Germline-derived CDR1 and CDR2 are MNHNS and SASEGT. Between the trimmed V and J ends, which lost 4 bases and 7 bases, there was a span of 10 bases. The CDR3 consists of 13 residues. The CDR3 bases are TGTGCCAGCAGTGTGGGGACGGTCGGGGAGCTGTTTTTT. Translation gives CASSVGTVGELFF.

V gene TRBV5-1 combines with J gene TRBJ1-3; no reliable D call. V lost 4 bases to trimming and J lost 3 bases, with 14 bases between them. This CDR3 region has 15 residues. CDR1 is SGHRS and CDR2 is YFSETQ in the germline V gene. In DNA form, the CDR3 reads TGCGCCAGCAGCCCGGACCCGACGGGTGGAAACACCATATATTTT. Residues: CASSPDPTGGNTIYF.

The chain uses TRBV18 and TRBJ2-5, with D hard to call. In germline, CDR1 is KGHSH, CDR2 LQKENI. This CDR3 has 14 residues. V dropped 3 bases and J dropped 5 bases, with 13 bases sitting between them. CDR3 sequence reads: CASSPGVPRETQYF. In DNA, the CDR3 is TGTGCCAGCTCACCCGGCGTCCCCAGGGAGACCCAGTACTTC.

The CDR3 reads CASSTGQGELKNIQYF. The CDR3 nucleotides are TGCGCCAGCAGCACAGGACAGGGCGAGTTGAAAAACATTCAGTACTTC. The chain employs TRBV5-1 and TRBJ2-4, with 8 bases that match TRBD1. CDR1 SGHRS and CDR2 YFSETQ come from the germline V gene. This CDR3 contains 16 residues. V lost 4 bases to trimming and J lost 4 bases; unmatched junction nucleotides: 10.

V gene TRBV4-3 combines with J gene TRBJ2-1; 8 bases are a match to TRBD1. Trimming took 2 bases from V and 0 from J; bases not matched to a gene: 12. The CDR3 spans 19 residues. CDR1 and CDR2 from the germline V gene are LGHNA and YSLEER. CDR3 protein: CASSQTRTGTFSSYNEQFF. In nucleotides, the CDR3 is TGCGCCAGCAGCCAAACTCGGACAGGGACCTTTAGCTCCTACAATGAGCAGTTCTTC.

The chain joins TRBV2 to TRBJ2-1; maybe TRBD2 (5 bases). In germline, CDR1 is SNHLY, CDR2 FYNNEI. V was pared by 7 bases and J by 8 bases, with 12 bases between. The CDR3 length is 12 residues. The chain's CDR3 is CASTRDSDEQFF. CDR3 nucleotide sequence: TGTGCCAGCACGAGGGATTCGGATGAGCAGTTCTTC.

The rearrangement links TRBV21-1 to TRBJ1-5; TRBD1 was called by the table and not checked on the DNA. TRBV21-1 is designated a pseudogene. The CDR3 runs 20 residues. CDR3: CASSKALGTGFGGDEQPQHF. As DNA, the CDR3 is TGTGCCAGCAGCAAAGCACTCGGGACAGGGTTTGGCGGGGATGAACAGCCCCAGCATTTT.

The chain uses TRBV5-6 and TRBJ1-2; 10 bases line up with TRBD1. CDR1 is SGHDT and CDR2 is YYEEEE in the germline V gene. The CDR3 extends over 16 amino acids. Losses at the gene ends were 4 bases for V and 5 bases for J; bases not matched to a gene: 11. The CDR3 here is CASSLGTGARGYGYTF. CDR3 coding DNA: TGTGCCAGCAGCCTAGGGACAGGGGCCCGGGGGTATGGCTACACCTTC.

The genes are TRBV6-1 and TRBJ1-2; D call uncertain. CDR3 length: 14 residues. V gave up 0 bases and J gave up 8 bases, with 13 bases separating them. Looked up from germline, CDR1 is MNHNS and CDR2 is SASEGT. The CDR3, as DNA: TGTGCCAGCAGTGAAGCAAGAGGGTCTTGGGGCTACACCTTC. Residues: CASSEARGSWGYTF.

The chain uses TRBV7-2 and TRBJ1-2, with D possibly matching TRBD1 (5 bases). Germline V gene sequence: CDR1 SGHTA, CDR2 FQGNSA. The CDR3 is 16 amino acids. V gave up 5 bases and J gave up 4 bases, with 20 bases separating them. The chain's CDR3 is CASSLEIGAAFYGYTF. The CDR3, as DNA: TGTGCCAGCAGCCTCGAAATTGGGGCCGCGTTCTATGGCTACACCTTC.

The chain has TRBV12-5 and TRBJ2-1, with no clear D. The V gene lost 6 bases and the J gene lost 5 bases, with 8 bases spanning the gap. The CDR3 runs 12 residues. Germline lookup yields CDR1 LGHNT and CDR2 FRNRAP. Here the CDR3 DNA reads TGTGCTAGTGGGGTGGCGAACAATGAGCAGTTCTTC. This codes for CASGVANNEQFF.

V usage is TRBV4-3 and J usage is TRBJ1-1; the D is unclear. The CDR3 has 15 residues. Germline V lookup: CDR1 LGHNA, CDR2 YSLEER. V dropped 3 bases and J dropped 0 bases, with 11 bases sitting between them. The CDR3 DNA is TGCGCCAGCAGCCAGCTCCACAGAATGAACACTGAAGCTTTCTTT. Translation gives CASSQLHRMNTEAFF.